The rows below give T cell receptor beta chains drawn from one sample of a study of shared T cell receptors in the human thymus. The method was immunoSEQ multiplex PCR; TCRdb's version includes in-frame clones alone and lacks a portion of them. The sample carries a few hundred thousand clones, approximately 95% recorded once. Sequences were obtained from thymocytes. These TCRs come from a human donor. Both conserved end residues are part of each CDR3. D genes are given only for firm matches. Clone size appears in some rows only: once, few, many, or a class for an expanded clone.

>TRBJ1-4|NA|TRBV28|NA
CASSADNANEKLFF
TGTGCCAGCAGCGCCGACAATGCTAATGAAAAACTGTTTTTT
>TRBJ2-7|NA|TRBV10-2|NA
CASSGAAIPYEQYF
TGCGCCAGCAGTGGGGCCGCGATCCCCTACGAGCAGTACTTC
>TRBJ2-7|NA|TRBV30|NA
CASEGGNAYEQYF
TGTGCCTCGGAGGGTGGGAACGCCTACGAGCAGTACTTC
>TRBJ1-2|NA|TRBV28|NA
CASTLGGRGGYTF
TGTGCCAGCACCTTGGGAGGGCGCGGTGGCTACACCTTC
>TRBJ1-2|NA|TRBV23-1|NA
CASSQSAQGSGYTF
TGCGCCAGCAGTCAATCCGCCCAGGGCTCTGGCTACACCTTC
>TRBJ1-2|NA|TRBV4-3|TRBD1
CASSHSLRDRGDGYTF
TGCGCCAGCAGCCATTCACTCCGGGACAGGGGAGATGGCTACACCTTC
>TRBJ2-7|NA|TRBV6-4|NA
CASGDPCYEQYF
TGTGCCAGCGGGGACCCGTGTTACGAGCAGTACTTC
>TRBJ2-7|NA|TRBV11-2|TRBD1
CASSPRQGSGYEQYF
TGTGCCAGCAGCCCCCGACAGGGGAGTGGGTACGAGCAGTACTTC
>TRBJ2-1|NA|TRBV5-6|NA
CASTRVRGRDEQFF
TGTGCCAGCACCCGCGTCCGGGGACGGGATGAGCAGTTCTTC
>TRBJ2-1|NA|TRBV27|NA
CASSYRVSYNEQFF
TGTGCCAGCAGTTACAGGGTTTCCTACAATGAGCAGTTCTTC
>TRBJ1-5|NA|TRBV18|NA
CASSADSNQPQHF
TGTGCCAGCTCCGCTGATAGCAATCAGCCCCAGCATTTT
>TRBJ2-1|NA|TRBV9|NA
CASSGSREVQFF
TGTGCCAGCAGCGGTAGTCGAGAGGTGCAGTTCTTC
>TRBJ2-3|once|TRBV4-3|TRBD2
CASSQYGTSGSLYTQYF
TGCGCCAGCAGCCAGTACGGGACTAGCGGGAGTTTGTATACGCAGTATTTT
>TRBJ2-7|NA|TRBV6-5|TRBD1
CASIKDRGSYEQYF
TGTGCCAGCATTAAGGACAGGGGGTCCTACGAGCAGTACTTC
>TRBJ2-3|NA|TRBV4-3|NA
CASSHHLPTRPGVDTQYF
TGCGCCAGCAGCCACCACTTGCCGACAAGGCCGGGGGTAGATACGCAGTATTTT
>TRBJ2-7|NA|TRBV27|TRBD1
CASSLHPGTVYEQYF
TGTGCCAGCAGTTTACACCCCGGGACAGTCTACGAGCAGTACTTC
>TRBJ1-1|NA|TRBV6-4|NA
CASSDGGLLENTEAFF
TGTGCCAGCAGTGACGGGGGGCTACTAGAGAACACTGAAGCTTTCTTT
>TRBJ2-1|NA|TRBV19|NA
CASSPLGTQVYNEQFF
TGTGCCAGTAGTCCCCTCGGGACTCAAGTTTACAATGAGCAGTTCTTC
>TRBJ2-7|NA|TRBV13|TRBD1
CASSLERFGGQGSYEQYF
TGTGCCAGCAGCTTAGAGAGGTTTGGGGGACAGGGATCCTACGAGCAGTACTTC
>TRBJ2-7|NA|TRBV10-1|NA
CASSVLMGRKYEQYF
TGCGCCAGCAGTGTCCTTATGGGGCGGAAGTACGAGCAGTACTTC
>TRBJ1-1|NA|TRBV2|NA
CASLSGDPEAFF
TGTGCCAGCCTCTCGGGGGACCCTGAAGCTTTCTTT
>TRBJ2-7|NA|TRBV10-2|TRBD1
CASSNRDRGSYEQYF
TGCGCCAGCAGTAACCGCGACAGGGGATCCTACGAGCAGTACTTC
>TRBJ1-3|NA|TRBV2|NA
CASSEARGASGNTIYF
TGTGCCAGCAGTGAAGCTAGAGGGGCATCTGGAAACACCATATATTTT
>TRBJ2-3|NA|TRBV4-2|NA
CASSQDSPNLTGDTQYF
TGTGCCAGCAGCCAAGATTCGCCTAACCTTACTGGAGATACGCAGTATTTT
>TRBJ2-3|once|TRBV28|NA
CASSRAGQPTDTQYF
TGTGCCAGCAGCAGAGCGGGACAGCCCACAGATACGCAGTATTTT
>TRBJ2-3|NA|TRBV6-1|NA
CASSELLVPSDTQYF
TGTGCCAGCAGTGAACTCCTCGTTCCCTCAGATACGCAGTATTTT
>TRBJ2-5|NA|TRBV14|TRBD2
CASSQVAGGPYQETQYF
TGTGCCAGCAGCCAAGTAGCGGGAGGGCCCTACCAAGAGACCCAGTACTTC
>TRBJ2-6|NA|TRBV23-1|NA
CASRNRRTLVGANVLTF
TGCGCCAGCAGAAACAGGAGGACCCTAGTCGGGGCCAACGTCCTGACTTTC
>TRBJ1-4|NA|TRBV6-5|TRBD1
CASRDRGLDEKLFF
TGTGCCAGCAGGGACAGGGGGCTAGATGAAAAACTGTTTTTT
>TRBJ1-2|NA|TRBV5-4|NA
CASRLGTFNYGYTF
TGTGCCAGCAGACTAGGCACCTTTAACTATGGCTACACCTTC
>TRBJ2-3|NA|TRBV10-2|NA
CASSDPETEGTDTQYF
TGCGCCAGCAGTGACCCGGAGACTGAGGGCACAGATACGCAGTATTTT
>TRBJ2-7|NA|TRBV30|TRBD2
CAWSAAGLAVTYEQYF
TGTGCCTGGAGTGCGGCGGGACTAGCGGTAACCTACGAGCAGTACTTC
>TRBJ2-5|NA|TRBV6-1|NA
CASSERVVETQYF
TGTGCCAGCAGTGAACGGGTGGTGGAGACCCAGTACTTC
>TRBJ2-2|NA|TRBV7-6|NA
CASSRLTGELFF
TGTGCCAGCAGCCGCCTCACCGGGGAGCTGTTTTTT
>TRBJ2-7|once|TRBV14|NA
CASSYIAVPSYEQYF
TGTGCCAGCAGCTATATAGCGGTGCCCTCCTACGAGCAGTACTTC
>TRBJ1-2|NA|TRBV2|NA
CASSDTQDYGYTF
TGTGCCAGCAGTGATACACAGGACTATGGCTACACCTTC
>TRBJ2-3|NA|TRBV5-4|NA
CASSLEQDTQYF
TGTGCCAGCAGCTTGGAGCAGGATACGCAGTATTTT
>TRBJ2-7|NA|TRBV7-2|TRBD1
CASSPKTGGNPYEQYF
TGTGCCAGCAGCCCGAAAACAGGGGGCAATCCCTACGAGCAGTACTTC
>TRBJ2-3|NA|TRBV6-1|TRBD2
CASSAGLAGVVADTQYF
TGTGCCAGCAGTGCGGGACTAGCGGGAGTTGTGGCAGATACGCAGTATTTT
>TRBJ1-1|NA|TRBV7-7|NA
CASSPPPPKVRWGTEAFF
TGTGCTAGCAGCCCCCCCCCGCCCAAAGTTAGGTGGGGCACTGAAGCTTTCTTT
>TRBJ2-7|NA|TRBV15|NA
CATSRDNRSGDEQYF
TGTGCCACCAGCAGAGATAATAGGAGCGGCGACGAGCAGTACTTC
>TRBJ2-5|NA|TRBV10-1|TRBD2
CASSRTSGIETQYF
TGCGCCAGCAGTCGGACTAGCGGGATAGAGACCCAGTACTTC
>TRBJ2-2|NA|TRBV5-6|TRBD1
CASSLVRDRGNTGELFF
TGTGCCAGCAGCTTGGTCCGGGACAGGGGGAACACCGGGGAGCTGTTTTTT
>TRBJ1-4|NA|TRBV4-3|NA
CASSQDGIQAREKLFF
TGCGCCAGCAGCCAAGATGGTATCCAGGCTAGAGAAAAACTGTTTTTT
>TRBJ1-2|NA|TRBV7-2|TRBD1
CASSLYRDREWDYGYTF
TGTGCCAGCAGCTTATATCGGGACAGGGAATGGGACTATGGCTACACCTTC
>TRBJ1-1|NA|TRBV20-1|NA
CSARRNTEAFF
TGCAGTGCTAGAAGGAACACTGAAGCTTTCTTT
>TRBJ1-3|NA|TRBV7-2|TRBD1
CASSLGGGQLSGNTIYF
TGTGCCAGCAGCTTAGGTGGGGGACAGCTCTCTGGAAACACCATATATTTT
>TRBJ1-2|NA|TRBV6-5|NA
CASSSADFERRGYTF
TGTGCCAGCAGTTCTGCGGACTTCGAGAGAAGGGGCTACACCTTC